One sample yielded the 9 T cell receptor beta chains listed below, sequenced in a study of T-cell reconstitution after alpha-beta-depleted transplantation in children. Using unique molecular identifiers, the investigators prepared the TCRbeta library. TCRdb redid the calling of the PCR reads with MiXCR, one entry per CDR3 protein. The data hold over 85,000 distinct CDR3 sequences, with roughly 6% observed a single time. The sequenced sample was PBMCs, mostly from graft donor cells, obtained 60 days after TCRalphabeta/CD19-depleted stem cell transplant. These receptors originate from a female patient under 10 years old who had a stem cell transplant for Fanconi anemia, so the T cells may come from the graft donor.

In its sample, this clonotype was seen many times. J is TRBJ2-7 and V is TRBV7-2, with 7 bases that match TRBD1. The V gene end was trimmed by 4 bases and the J gene end by 2 bases; junction bases not matched to a gene: 5. The CDR3 is 14 residues long. The germline CDR1 and CDR2 sequences are SGHTA and FQGNSA. The CDR3 coding sequence is TGTGCCAGCAGCTATAGTGGACAGGCCTACGAGCAGTACTTC. Translating it yields CASSYSGQAYEQYF.

This clonotype was counted many times. The rearrangement joins TRBV6-5 to TRBJ1-5; D is perhaps TRBD1 (6 bases). The germline V and J ends were trimmed by 2 bases and 4 bases, with 9 bases remaining between them. The CDR3 covers 14 residues. CDR1 and CDR2 from the germline V gene are MNHEY and SVGAGI. The CDR3 sequence: CASSYSRGNQPQHF. CDR3 bases: TGTGCCAGCAGTTACAGCAGGGGAAATCAGCCCCAGCATTTT.

This clonotype showed up many times. Here the CDR3 DNA reads TGTGCCAGCACCTCAAACACTGAAGCTTTCTTT. Its translation is CASTSNTEAFF. The genes are TRBV3-1 and TRBJ1-1; D ambiguous. The CDR3 sequence is 11 residues long. Trimming shortened V by 7 bases and J by 2 bases, and 5 bases separated the two germline ends. Germline assignment: CDR1 LGHDT and CDR2 YNNKEL (reference sequence).

This clonotype was recorded at least ten times. The chain links TRBV21-1 to TRBJ2-1. TRBV21-1 is a pseudogene locus. CDR3 length: 15 amino acids. The CDR3 region has the DNA TGTGCCAGCAGCGATAGCGGACCCTCCTACAATGAGCAGTTCTTC. This translates into CASSDSGPSYNEQFF.

This clonotype has ten or more counts. In DNA form, the CDR3 reads TGTGCCAGCAGGGGGGGGGCTCGGGGGGCCAATGAGCAGTTCTTC. Translated, it gives CASRGGARGANEQFF. The chain joins TRBV12-3 or TRBV12-4 to TRBJ2-1; D is possibly TRBD2 (7 bases). CDR3 length equals 15 residues. V lost 6 bases and J 6 bases, leaving 18 bases between the germline ends.

The V and J genes are TRBV5-6 and TRBJ2-1, with D possibly TRBD1 on 6 matching bases. The CDR3 sequence is 16 residues long. Trimming took 8 bases from V and 4 from J, leaving 22 bases between them. Per the germline V gene, CDR1 is SGHDT and CDR2 is YYEEEE. CDR3 residues: CARGPRQGLGYNEQFF. CDR3 DNA: TGTGCCAGGGGCCCCCGGCAGGGGCTGGGATACAATGAGCAGTTCTTC.

This clonotype has a count of ten or more. The chain has TRBV5-1 and TRBJ2-7; TRBD2 might be the D (5 bases). This CDR3 has 12 amino acids. Trimming removed 5 bases from V and 1 base from J, with 7 bases in between. Germline CDR1 and CDR2: SGHRS and YFSETQ. The CDR3 is CASSRDSYEQYF. The CDR3 DNA is TGCGCCAGCAGTCGGGATTCCTACGAGCAGTACTTC.

About this clonotype itself: A much larger clone lies one base from this, so it may be a read error. The chain is built from TRBV7-3 and TRBJ2-3, with 8 positions matching TRBD2. CDR1 is SGHTA, CDR2 FQGTGA, per germline. The length of the CDR3 is 16 residues. Here the CDR3 DNA reads TGTGCCAGCAGCTTAAACGGGGGGGGGAGCACACATACGCAGTATTTT. As protein: CASSLNGGGSTHTQYF.

This clonotype appeared many times. This chain's CDR3 is CASSYSWGNTEAFF. The CDR3 DNA reads TGTGCCAGCAGTTACTCGTGGGGGAACACTGAAGCTTTCTTT. The V call is TRBV6-5, the J call TRBJ1-1; D not certain. Trimming stripped 0 bases from V and 1 base from J, with 6 bases between. The CDR3 is 14 residues long. Germline V gives CDR1 MNHEY, CDR2 SVGAGI.